A selection of T cell receptor beta chains follows, all from one sample in a study of shared clonotypes between healthy human individuals. Sequenced by immunoSEQ multiplex PCR; TCRdb stores in-frame clones only, minus some. The data show roughly 2,000,000 clones, about 95% seen once. Sequenced sample: naive CD8+ T cells sorted from blood. The receptors were sampled from a man aged 18 to 30 in good health. CDR3s include the opening cysteine and the closing phenylalanine or tryptophan. Each record gives: J gene, V gene, CDR3 protein.

>TRBJ1-6|TRBV9
CASSPGRDSLYSPLHF
>TRBJ2-7|TRBV13
CASSSTGSYEQYF
>TRBJ2-1|TRBV13
CASSLAEQGVSYNEQFF
>TRBJ2-7|TRBV7-9
CASSSRDSYEQYF
>TRBJ2-7|TRBV2
CASSLQGYEQYF
>TRBJ1-4|TRBV13
CASSRQGYDEKLFF
>TRBJ1-2|TRBV5-1
CASSLAGGDYGYTF
>TRBJ2-5|TRBV7-9
CASSSVWVQYF
>TRBJ2-7|TRBV7-6
CASSFHSSYEQYF
>TRBJ1-2|TRBV5-8
CASSQLREAGYGYTF
>TRBJ2-1|TRBV19
CASSPEGTSANNEQFF
>TRBJ2-1|TRBV7-8
CASSLDRDSYNEQFF
>TRBJ2-7|TRBV6-5
CASASGSGYEQYF
>TRBJ2-7|TRBV4-1
CASSQKGGGSTYEQYF
>TRBJ2-3|TRBV4-1
CASSQGRLAGGLTDTQYF
>TRBJ1-1|TRBV7-9
CASSLGPGGRTEAFF
>TRBJ1-1|TRBV30
CAWSLGQGRNEAFF
>TRBJ2-7|TRBV4-1
CASSLRTSGSYEQYF
>TRBJ2-7|TRBV4-1
CASSPRGGDEQYF
>TRBJ2-5|TRBV11-2
CASSLDPTAQETQYF
>TRBJ2-1|TRBV6-4
CASSERPSATLEQFF
>TRBJ2-2|TRBV27
CASRGAGELFF
>TRBJ2-7|TRBV19
CASSFGLAGAYEQYF
>TRBJ2-7|TRBV6-8
CAGTGMYEQYF
>TRBJ1-4|TRBV7-9
CASSTTRGGADEKLFF
>TRBJ2-5|TRBV6-5
CASSYGWGQETQYF
>TRBJ2-7|TRBV11-2
CASRVTSGNTYEQYF
>TRBJ2-1|TRBV7-9
CASSLANSYRGFYNEQFF
>TRBJ2-7|TRBV27
CASSSPGTGFYEQYF
>TRBJ1-1|TRBV28
CASSLLSFQSEMNTEAFF
>TRBJ2-5|TRBV10-2
CASSESLAGAWGETQYF
>TRBJ1-2|TRBV27
CASAGVSGYGYTF
>TRBJ2-7|TRBV21-1
CASSRVEGGSSYEQYF
>TRBJ2-7|TRBV4-1
CASSQENRPYEQYF
>TRBJ2-7|TRBV4-1
CASSHVTSDEQYF
>TRBJ2-2|TRBV18
CASSPGTGGASGRNTGELFF
>TRBJ1-2|TRBV13
CASSFGTGGEGYTF
>TRBJ2-7|TRBV6-6
CASSYGGEAYEQYF
>TRBJ2-7|TRBV4-3
CASSLASEGYEQYF
>TRBJ2-7|TRBV6-1
CASKRYEQYF
>TRBJ2-3|TRBV6-5
CASTATGSTDTQYF
>TRBJ2-3|TRBV27
CASSPSLGEVTDTQYF